This is a list of T cell receptor beta chains from one sample in a study of breast tumors, draining lymph nodes, adjacent tissues. Using its own MiXCR run on the multiplex PCR reads, TCRdb lists one record per CDR3 protein. This sample yields 100,000 to 150,000 distinct CDR3 sequences, of which about a fifth are seen a single time; under 3% belongs to the top ten. Sequencing was done on a sample of axillary lymph node tissue. The source is a female donor with breast cancer. Some clones in this sample may be carry-over from other donors' samples. Both conserved end residues are part of each CDR3. The D gene is left open where the match is weak. For some rows the clone size is stated as once, few or many, or as a class when expanded; others skip it.

cdr3_aa cdr3_nt j_call cdr3_length d_call clone_size v_call
CASSYSGANNEQFF TGTGCCAGCAGTTACTCGGGAGCAAACAATGAGCAGTTCTTC TRBJ2-1 14 NA many TRBV6-5
CASSLETSGHPYEQYF TGTGCCAGCAGCTTAGAGACTAGCGGGCACCCCTACGAGCAGTACTTC TRBJ2-7 16 TRBD2 many TRBV7-2
CASSPRSSAYPGELFF TGTGCCAGCTCACCACGCTCTAGCGCGTATCCCGGGGAGCTGTTTTTT TRBJ2-2 16 NA NA TRBV18
CASSLEGIAGGPYEQFF TGTGCCAGCAGCTTAGAAGGGATAGCGGGAGGGCCCTATGAGCAGTTCTTC TRBJ2-1 17 TRBD2 many TRBV11-3
CATMDRLGEQYF TGTGCCACCATGGACAGGCTAGGCGAGCAGTACTTC TRBJ2-7 12 TRBD1 many TRBV24-1
CASSLGTLSYEQYF TGCGCCAGCAGCTTGGGGACGCTCTCCTACGAGCAGTACTTC TRBJ2-7 14 NA many TRBV5-1
CSARRANYEQYF TGCAGTGCTAGACGCGCAAACTACGAGCAGTACTTC TRBJ2-7 12 NA many TRBV20-1
CASSRDRGLYGQYF TGTGCCAGCAGCCGCGACAGGGGGTTGTACGGGCAGTACTTC TRBJ2-7 14 TRBD1 NA TRBV14
CASTQQGAPGETQYF TGTGCCAGCACCCAACAGGGGGCGCCAGGGGAGACCCAGTACTTC TRBJ2-5 15 TRBD1 NA TRBV7-2
CASSSTSGRANPYEQYF TGTGCCAGCAGTTCAACTAGCGGGAGGGCGAATCCATACGAGCAGTACTTC TRBJ2-7 17 TRBD2 many TRBV6-6
CASSLNRLAGFYEQYF TGCGCCAGCAGCCTCAACCGACTAGCGGGTTTCTACGAGCAGTACTTC TRBJ2-7 16 TRBD2 many TRBV5-1
CAWRAGFGAYNSPLHF TGTGCCTGGAGGGCCGGGTTTGGGGCCTATAATTCACCCCTCCACTTT TRBJ1-6 16 NA few TRBV30
CASSERAQGVNSPLHF TGCGCCAGCAGTGAGAGGGCACAAGGGGTCAATTCACCCCTCCACTTT TRBJ1-6 16 NA many TRBV10-2
CASSAELGLAGGGAKETQYF TGTGCCAGCAGCGCGGAACTGGGACTAGCGGGAGGGGGGGCCAAAGAGACCCAGTACTTC TRBJ2-5 20 TRBD2 few TRBV4-2
CASSPPMTGFYNEQFF TGTGCCAGCTCACCCCCCATGACAGGGTTCTACAATGAGCAGTTCTTC TRBJ2-1 16 TRBD1 NA TRBV18
CAWSLTGENEKLFF TGTGCCTGGAGTCTGACAGGGGAAAACGAAAAACTGTTTTTT TRBJ1-4 14 TRBD1 NA TRBV30
CASTGPGHRYQETQYF TGTGCCAGCACCGGACCGGGACACAGGTACCAAGAGACCCAGTACTTC TRBJ2-5 16 NA many TRBV7-8
CASSIAGGSREQFF TGTGCCAGTAGTATAGCCGGCGGGAGTAGAGAGCAGTTCTTC TRBJ2-1 14 TRBD2 few TRBV19
CASRQGGEAFF TGTGCCAGCAGACAGGGGGGTGAGGCTTTCTTT TRBJ1-1 11 TRBD1 once TRBV28
CASSLAGIYEQFF TGCGCCAGCAGCTTGGCTGGGATTTATGAGCAGTTCTTC TRBJ2-1 13 NA many TRBV5-1
CASSTGGGNTGAFF TGTGCCAGCAGTACAGGGGGCGGGAACACTGGAGCTTTCTTT TRBJ1-1 14 TRBD1 NA TRBV6-5
CASKAGTSGASNTGELFF TGTGCCAGCAAAGCCGGGACTAGCGGGGCCTCGAACACCGGGGAGCTGTTTTTT TRBJ2-2 18 TRBD2 few TRBV27
CASSHTGAGSYEQYF TGCGCCAGCAGCCATACAGGGGCAGGGTCCTACGAGCAGTACTTC TRBJ2-7 15 TRBD1 many TRBV4-1
CASSGGVGGVEGEQFF TGTGCCAGCAGCGGGGGGGTCGGCGGAGTCGAGGGTGAGCAGTTCTTC TRBJ2-1 16 NA many TRBV9
CASSESGRFTTGELFF TGTGCCAGCAGTGAATCGGGACGCTTTACCACCGGGGAGCTGTTTTTT TRBJ2-2 16 NA many TRBV25-1
CASSDSGSIYNEQFF TGTGCCAGCAGTGATAGCGGGAGCATCTACAATGAGCAGTTCTTC TRBJ2-1 15 TRBD2 many TRBV9
CASSPPGLRDGEQYF TGTGCCAGCAGTCCCCCGGGACTGAGGGACGGAGAGCAGTACTTC TRBJ2-7 15 NA many TRBV12-3/TRBV12-4
CSARQAPVGNTIYF TGCAGTGCTCGACAGGCTCCGGTGGGAAACACCATATATTTT TRBJ1-3 14 NA many TRBV20-1
CASGQGADTQYF TGTGCCAGTGGACAGGGTGCAGATACGCAGTATTTT TRBJ2-3 12 TRBD1 many TRBV27
CASSLEAGGYEQYF TGCGCCAGCAGCTTGGAGGCAGGGGGCTACGAGCAGTACTTC TRBJ2-7 14 TRBD1 many TRBV5-1
CSVTQSQETQYF TGCAGTGTTACACAGTCACAAGAGACCCAGTACTTC TRBJ2-5 12 NA many TRBV20-1
CASSLVAYNEQFF TGCGCCAGCAGCTTGGTGGCGTATAATGAGCAGTTCTTC TRBJ2-1 13 NA many TRBV5-1
CASSRDRDGGYEQYF TGCGCCAGCAGCCGAGACCGGGACGGAGGCTACGAGCAGTACTTC TRBJ2-7 15 NA many TRBV4-1
CASRDTGAGNTIYF TGTGCCAGCAGGGACACAGGGGCCGGAAACACCATATATTTT TRBJ1-3 14 TRBD1 many TRBV12-3/TRBV12-4
CASNRDHQETQYF TGTGCCAGCAACCGGGACCACCAAGAGACCCAGTACTTC TRBJ2-5 13 NA NA TRBV12-3/TRBV12-4
CASRTGSGNTGELFF TGTGCCAGCAGAACAGGGTCCGGGAACACCGGGGAGCTGTTTTTT TRBJ2-2 15 NA many TRBV6-5
CASEGTSGPTNTGELFF TGTGCCAGCGAGGGGACTAGCGGGCCCACGAACACCGGGGAGCTGTTTTTT TRBJ2-2 17 TRBD2 many TRBV12-3/TRBV12-4
CASSLALGRAVLNEQFF TGTGCCAGCAGCTTAGCGTTGGGCAGGGCTGTTCTCAATGAGCAGTTCTTC TRBJ2-1 17 NA many TRBV7-9
CASSGGRSINSPLHF TGTGCCAGCAGCGGAGGACGGAGTATCAATTCACCCCTCCACTTT TRBJ1-6 15 NA many TRBV9
CASSLAFRGVETQYF TGTGCCAGCAGCTTGGCCTTTAGGGGCGTGGAGACCCAGTACTTC TRBJ2-5 15 NA many TRBV11-2
CAWSPYSTGGRYEQYF TGTGCCTGGAGTCCCTACTCGACAGGGGGCAGGTACGAGCAGTACTTC TRBJ2-7 16 TRBD1 many TRBV30
CASAEDSGANVLTF TGCGCCAGCGCGGAGGACTCTGGGGCCAACGTCCTGACTTTC TRBJ2-6 14 NA few TRBV5-1
CASSLGVSRVSYEQYF TGCGCCAGCAGCTTGGGGGTTAGCCGGGTATCCTACGAGCAGTACTTC TRBJ2-7 16 NA many TRBV5-1
CASSSSYTNTGELFF TGTGCCAGCTCATCGTCCTACACGAACACCGGGGAGCTGTTTTTT TRBJ2-2 15 NA few TRBV18
CASSLVSSGGQETQYF TGTGCCAGCAGCTTAGTTTCTAGCGGAGGCCAAGAGACCCAGTACTTC TRBJ2-5 16 TRBD2 many TRBV7-2
CASSQGAGQETQYF TGCGCCAGCAGCCAAGGGGCGGGGCAAGAGACCCAGTACTTC TRBJ2-5 14 NA NA TRBV4-1
CASRGNTGELFF TGTGCCAGCAGGGGCAACACCGGGGAGCTGTTTTTT TRBJ2-2 12 NA many TRBV2
CASSVSGSNSDTQYF TGTGCCAGCAGCGTCAGCGGGAGTAACTCAGATACGCAGTATTTT TRBJ2-3 15 TRBD2 many TRBV9
CASSLYAGTSGSETQYF TGTGCCAGCAGTTTATATGCCGGGACTAGCGGGAGTGAGACCCAGTACTTC TRBJ2-5 17 TRBD2 many TRBV27
CASSPFMGQGVHEQYF TGTGCCAGCTCACCATTCATGGGACAGGGCGTCCACGAGCAGTACTTC TRBJ2-7 16 TRBD1 many TRBV18
CASSPGLAGDYEQYF TGTGCCAGCAGCCCAGGACTAGCGGGAGACTACGAGCAGTACTTC TRBJ2-7 15 TRBD2 many TRBV5-4
CAISESRGIGYGYTF TGTGCCATCAGTGAGTCGAGGGGGATCGGCTATGGCTACACCTTC TRBJ1-2 15 NA many TRBV10-3
CASSIALGQALNIQYF TGTGCCAGTAGTATAGCCTTAGGACAGGCTTTAAACATTCAGTACTTC TRBJ2-4 16 TRBD1 NA TRBV19
CSARANSGANVLTF TGCAGTGCTAGGGCCAACTCTGGGGCCAACGTCCTGACTTTC TRBJ2-6 14 NA many TRBV20-1